The 14 T cell receptor beta chains reported below all come from one sample, sequenced in a study of shared clonotypes between healthy human individuals. Sequenced by immunoSEQ multiplex PCR; TCRdb stores in-frame clones only, minus some. Of 2 million to 3 million clones in the sample, around nine tenths are singletons; the top ten hold over 0.12%. Sample: naive CD4+ T cells sorted from blood. Subset: CD45RA+ positively selected. The receptors here all came from a man younger than 30 in good health.

The rearrangement links TRBV7-6 to TRBJ1-1; no clear D. Germline loops: CDR1 SGHVS, CDR2 FNYEAQ. The germline V and J ends were trimmed by 5 bases and 4 bases, with 11 bases remaining between them. There are 13 residues in the CDR3. In DNA form, the CDR3 reads TGTGCCAGCAGCCCCTCCTTGAGCACTGAAGCTTTCTTT. It encodes CASSPSLSTEAFF.

The sample holds a few counts of this clone. The V call is TRBV30, the J call TRBJ1-6; possible D gene TRBD1, 5 bases. CDR1 is GTSNPN and CDR2 is SVGIG in the germline V gene (reference sequence). The CDR3 contains 15 residues. With 4 bases removed from V and 7 bases from J, the gap between germline ends came to 17 bases. The CDR3 protein is CAWNVRDSRNSPLHF. In nucleotides, the CDR3 is TGTGCCTGGAACGTAAGAGACAGTCGGAATTCACCCCTCCACTTT. The full variable domain, in which reference TRBV30 and TRBJ1-6 provide the parts outside the CDR3, is SQTIHQWPATLVQPVGSPLSLECTVEGTSNPNLYWYRQAAGRGLQLLFYSVGIGQISSEVPQNLSASRPQDRQFILSSKKLLLSDSGFYLCAWNVRDSRNSPLHFGNGTRLTVT.

This clone was seen only a few times. This chain links TRBV28 with TRBJ1-1; TRBD1 matches at 7 bases. The CDR3 runs to 13 residues. Germline V gene sequence: CDR1 MDHEN, CDR2 SYDVKM. V trimming: 8 bases; J trimming: 1 base; junction bases outside the gene matches: 4. The CDR3 here is CASHRGRNTEAFF. The DNA of the CDR3 is TGTGCCAGCCACAGGGGACGGAACACTGAAGCTTTCTTT.

This clone came up once. The V gene is TRBV25-1, the J gene TRBJ1-1; 9 nucleotides match TRBD1. The CDR3 is made up of 13 amino acids. V was clipped by 4 bases and J by 6 bases; unmatched bases: 3. The germline V gene encodes CDR1 MGHDK and CDR2 SYGVNS. CDR3 sequence reads: CASSVRQGAEAFF. CDR3 nucleotides: TGTGCCAGCAGTGTCCGACAGGGGGCTGAAGCTTTCTTT.

As for this clone: This same CDR3 is encoded by further DNA sequences in the sample. The V call is TRBV10-3, the J call TRBJ2-2; tentatively, D is TRBD2 (6 bases). The V and J ends lost 8 bases and 0 bases respectively, with 7 bases between them. The germline CDR1 and CDR2 sequences are ENHRY and SYGVKD. This CDR3 is built from 13 residues. The CDR3 region has the DNA TGTGCCATCGGGACTCCGAACACCGGGGAGCTGTTTTTT. Amino acid sequence: CAIGTPNTGELFF.

The chain links TRBV30 to TRBJ2-3, with TRBD2 matching 8 bases. Germline V lookup: CDR1 GTSNPN, CDR2 SVGIG (reference sequence). V trimming: 2 bases; J trimming: 6 bases; junction bases outside the gene matches: 10. This CDR3 comprises 15 residues. The CDR3 DNA is TGTGCCTGGAGTATTTCAGCGCCGGGGGGGGATACGCAGTATTTT. Protein: CAWSISAPGGDTQYF.

This clone was recorded only once. The chain's CDR3 is CASSFGLAGVYEQYF. Here the CDR3 DNA reads TGTGCCAGCAGCTTTGGACTAGCGGGAGTGTACGAGCAGTACTTC. This sequence joins TRBV5-6 and TRBJ2-7; TRBD2 matches at 13 bases. The V and J ends lost 2 bases and 4 bases, in that order; junction bases with no gene match: 3. Germline CDR1 SGHDT, CDR2 YYEEEE. The CDR3 is 15 amino acids. Full variable domain (remainder filled in from reference TRBV5-6 and TRBJ2-7): DAGVTQSPTHLIKTRGQQVTLRCSPKSGHDTVSWYQQALGQGPQFIFQYYEEEERQRGNFPDRFSGHQFPNYSSELNVNALLLGDSALYLCASSFGLAGVYEQYFGPGTRLTVT.

The rearrangement links TRBV7-8 to TRBJ2-7; D is ambiguous. Germline V gives CDR1 SGHVS, CDR2 FQNEAQ. The CDR3 has 12 residues. Trimming pared 5 bases from V and 0 bases from J, leaving 5 bases between. This CDR3 is CASSVTSYEQYF. The CDR3 DNA is TGTGCCAGCAGCGTAACCTCCTACGAGCAGTACTTC.

V and J are TRBV7-2 and TRBJ2-7; 9 bases fit TRBD2. V shed 5 bases and J 5 bases; nucleotides not matched to a gene: 13. This CDR3 region has 16 residues. The germline V gene encodes CDR1 SGHTA and CDR2 FQGNSA. The CDR3 region is CASSPQSGTSFHEQYF. CDR3 bases: TGTGCCAGCAGCCCCCAATCCGGGACTAGCTTCCACGAGCAGTACTTC.

Of note for this clone: Within the sample, other DNA sequences also encode this same CDR3. The V call is TRBV4-3, the J call TRBJ2-7; tentatively, D is TRBD1 (5 bases). Between the trimmed V and J ends, which lost 0 bases and 2 bases, there was a span of 5 bases. The CDR3 covers 13 residues. Per the germline V gene, CDR1 is LGHNA and CDR2 is YSLEER. The CDR3 sequence is CASSQETAYEQYF. CDR3 coding DNA: TGCGCCAGCAGCCAAGAGACAGCCTACGAGCAGTACTTC.

This sequence joins TRBV10-3 and TRBJ2-7, with 7 nucleotides matching TRBD1. Germline values: CDR1 ENHRY, CDR2 SYGVKD. The length of the CDR3 is 13 residues. V was clipped by 10 bases and J by 3 bases; unmatched bases: 9. The DNA of the CDR3 is TGTGCCACCTCCACAGGGGCCGACTACGAGCAGTACTTC. Its translation is CATSTGADYEQYF.

The chain uses TRBV6-5 and TRBJ2-7, with 7 nucleotides matching TRBD2. Germline CDR1 and CDR2: MNHEY and SVGAGI. The junction had 2 bases not matched to a gene; V was cut back by 6 bases and J by 0 bases. The CDR3 length is 13 residues. CDR3 bases: TGTGCCAGCAGCGGGGGGAGCTCCTACGAGCAGTACTTC. Translation: CASSGGSSYEQYF.

This chain uses TRBV7-6 with TRBJ2-7; a weak D match, TRBD1 (6 bases). Germline CDR1 and CDR2: SGHVS and FNYEAQ. Trimming removed 5 bases from V and 1 base from J, with 9 bases in between. This CDR3 is built from 13 residues. This CDR3 is CASSRDRSYEQYF. The CDR3 nucleotides read TGTGCCAGCAGCCGTGACAGGTCCTACGAGCAGTACTTC.

This chain joins TRBV9 and TRBJ1-2; D is unresolved. The germline V gene encodes CDR1 SGDLS and CDR2 YYNGEE. V dropped 0 bases and J dropped 8 bases, with 14 bases sitting between them. There are 14 residues in the CDR3. The CDR3 spells CASSVGMASGGYTF. The CDR3 DNA follows: TGTGCCAGCAGCGTAGGGATGGCCTCTGGAGGCTACACCTTC.